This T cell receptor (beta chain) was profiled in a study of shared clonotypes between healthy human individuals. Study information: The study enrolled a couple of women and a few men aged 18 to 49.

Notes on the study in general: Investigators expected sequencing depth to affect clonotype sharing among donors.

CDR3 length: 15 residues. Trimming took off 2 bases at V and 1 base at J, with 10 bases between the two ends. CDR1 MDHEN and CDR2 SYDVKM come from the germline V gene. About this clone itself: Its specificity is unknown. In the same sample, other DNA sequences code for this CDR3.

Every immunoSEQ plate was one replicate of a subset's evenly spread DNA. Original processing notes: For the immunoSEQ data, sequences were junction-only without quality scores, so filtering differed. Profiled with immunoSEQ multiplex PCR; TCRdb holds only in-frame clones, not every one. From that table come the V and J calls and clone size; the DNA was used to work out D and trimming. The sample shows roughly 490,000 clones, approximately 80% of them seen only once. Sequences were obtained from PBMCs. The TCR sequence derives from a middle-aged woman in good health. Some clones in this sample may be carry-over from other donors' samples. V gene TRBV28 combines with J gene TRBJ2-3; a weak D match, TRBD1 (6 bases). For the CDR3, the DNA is TGTGCCAGCAGTTTAGTACAGGGAGGCACAGATACGCAGTATTTT. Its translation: CASSLVQGGTDTQYF.